This T cell receptor (beta chain) comes out of a study of blood T cell repertoires in COVID-19. Per the germline V gene, CDR1 is SNHLY and CDR2 is FYNNEI. The ends were cut back, 4 bases at V and 0 bases at J, with 16 bases in the middle. The CDR3 sequence is 18 residues long. Original analysis: Amplified reference gene primers provided the basis for estimating nucleated cell counts. Here immunoSEQ multiplex PCR was the method, and the copy in TCRdb shows in-frame clones only, minus some. V, J and clone size derive from that table, while D and trimming were established from the DNA sequence. Of approximately 300,000 clones listed, 80% to 90% are singletons.

Material: PBMCs or T cells enriched from blood (not recorded which). This chain joins TRBV2 and TRBJ2-6, with D unresolved. The clonotype comes from a young woman who had recovered from COVID-19. The CDR3 nucleotides read TGTGCCAGCAGTGTTATTAGACCGCAGCGCTCTGGGGCCAACGTCCTGACTTTC. The encoded protein is CASSVIRPQRSGANVLTF.